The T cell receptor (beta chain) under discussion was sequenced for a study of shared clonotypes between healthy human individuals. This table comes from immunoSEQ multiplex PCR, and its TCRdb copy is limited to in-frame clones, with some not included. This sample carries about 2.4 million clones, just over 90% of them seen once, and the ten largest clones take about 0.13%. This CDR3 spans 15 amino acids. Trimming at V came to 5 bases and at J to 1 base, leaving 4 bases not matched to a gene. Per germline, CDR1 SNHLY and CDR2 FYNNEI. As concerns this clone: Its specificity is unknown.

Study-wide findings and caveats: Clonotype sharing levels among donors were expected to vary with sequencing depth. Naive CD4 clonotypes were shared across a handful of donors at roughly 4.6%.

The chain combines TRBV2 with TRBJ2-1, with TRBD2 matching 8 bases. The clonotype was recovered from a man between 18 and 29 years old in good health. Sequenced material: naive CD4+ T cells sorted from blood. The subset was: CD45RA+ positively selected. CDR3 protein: CASSRTSRSYNEQFF. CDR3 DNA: TGTGCCAGCAGTAGGACTAGCCGATCCTACAATGAGCAGTTCTTC. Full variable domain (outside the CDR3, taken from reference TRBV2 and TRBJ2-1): EPEVTQTPSHQVTQMGQEVILRCVPISNHLYFYWYRQILGQKVEFLVSFYNNEISEKSEIFDDQFSVERPDGSNFTLKIRSTKLEDSAMYFCASSRTSRSYNEQFFGPGTRLTVL.